Listed here are 23 T cell receptor beta chains from one sample, sequenced in a study of blood T cell repertoires in COVID-19. Clones were read by immunoSEQ multiplex PCR, and TCRdb kept only the in-frame ones, dropping some. The sample consists of under 250,000 clones, 80% to 90% of them appearing once. Input material: PBMCs or T cells enriched from blood (not recorded which). These TCRs come from a woman aged 45-65 years who had been exposed to COVID-19.

The chain joins TRBV27 to TRBJ1-2; TRBD1 aligns across 7 bases. Per the germline V gene, CDR1 is MNHEY and CDR2 is SMNVEV (reference sequence). The CDR3 length is 14 residues. After removal of 5 bases from V and 4 bases from J, the junction contained 7 bases not matched to a gene. DNA of the CDR3: TGTGCCAGCAGTCATCGACAGGGAGGCTATGGCTACACCTTC. Protein sequence: CASSHRQGGYGYTF.

V usage is TRBV20-1 and J usage is TRBJ2-5; 7 bases fit TRBD1. The CDR3 contains 10 residues. Germline V gene sequence: CDR1 DFQATT, CDR2 SNEGSKA (reference sequence). The trim removed 7 bases at V and 5 bases at J, leaving 1 base unmatched. The CDR3 DNA follows: TGCAGTGTCAGGGGGGAGACCCAGTACTTC. Residues: CSVRGETQYF.

This clone appeared a few times. The rearrangement links TRBV30 to TRBJ2-7; tentative D call: TRBD2 (6 bases). The CDR3 contains 13 residues. Germline-derived CDR1 and CDR2 are GTSNPN and SVGIG (reference sequence). With 3 bases removed from V and 0 bases from J, the gap between germline ends came to 9 bases. CDR3 region: CAWRGGGSYEQYF. CDR3 in DNA: TGTGCCTGGAGGGGGGGTGGCTCCTACGAGCAGTACTTC.

CDR3 residues: CASSTHTGTGREKLFF. The CDR3 region has the DNA TGTGCCAGCAGCACCCATACCGGGACAGGCCGGGAAAAACTGTTTTTT. The chain carries TRBV7-2 and TRBJ1-4; 8 bases agree with TRBD1. With 5 bases clipped from V and 8 bases from J, the junction kept 13 bases outside the gene matches. The germline gives CDR1 SGHTA, CDR2 FQGNSA. The CDR3 extends over 16 amino acids.

The chain is built from TRBV6-5 and TRBJ1-2; D uncertain. The V gene lost 6 bases and the J gene lost 7 bases, with 9 bases spanning the gap. Per the germline V gene, CDR1 is MNHEY and CDR2 is SVGAGI. CDR3 size: 11 residues. The CDR3 protein is CASRESFGYTF. Here the CDR3 DNA reads TGTGCCAGCAGGGAGAGTTTTGGCTACACCTTC.

The chain has TRBV20-1 and TRBJ2-3; D gene uncertain. V was pared by 5 bases and J by 5 bases, with 5 bases between. The germline V gene has CDR1 DFQATT and CDR2 SNEGSKA (reference sequence). The CDR3 is 10 residues long. Here the CDR3 reads CSAWRDTQYF. CDR3 in DNA: TGCAGTGCTTGGAGAGATACGCAGTATTTT.

The V gene is TRBV6-5, the J gene TRBJ1-1, with D possibly matching TRBD1 (5 bases). Germline V CDR1 and CDR2: MNHEY, SVGAGI. Trimming took off 5 bases at V and 7 bases at J, with 20 bases between the two ends. The CDR3 totals 15 residues. As DNA, the CDR3 is TGTGCCAGCAGTCGACAGCCTGCCATGTTCGGTGAAGCTTTCTTT. Its protein is CASSRQPAMFGEAFF.

CDR3 amino acids: CASRETRLAGELFF. In DNA, the CDR3 is TGTGCCAGCAGAGAAACTAGGTTGGCGGGGGAGCTGTTTTTT. This rearrangement joins TRBV7-2 to TRBJ2-2; tentatively, D is TRBD2 (5 bases). The V gene's germline CDR1 is SGHTA and CDR2 FQGNSA. V was shortened by 6 bases and J by 8 bases, with 16 bases between the two germline ends. The CDR3 extends over 14 amino acids. Based on the CDR3 plus reference TRBV7-2 and TRBJ2-2, the full variable domain is GAGVSQSPSNKVTEKGKDVELRCDPISGHTALYWYRQSLGQGLEFLIYFQGNSAPDKSGLPSDRFSAERTGGSVSTLTIQRTQQEDSAVYLCASRETRLAGELFFGEGSRLTVL.

The chain has TRBV6-2 or TRBV6-3 and TRBJ2-7, with D possibly TRBD2 on 6 matching bases. Trimming removed 2 bases from V and 5 bases from J, with 7 bases in between. Germline assignment: CDR1 MNHEY and CDR2 SVGEGT. The CDR3 totals 12 residues. In DNA form, the CDR3 reads TGTGCCAGCAGTTACAGGAGGGACGAGCAGTACTTC. Protein product: CASSYRRDEQYF.

The rearrangement uses TRBV18 and TRBJ1-1, with D perhaps TRBD1 (5 bases). The V and J ends lost 5 bases and 7 bases respectively, with 29 bases between them. The CDR3 totals 18 residues. Germline V CDR1 and CDR2: KGHSH, LQKENI. The CDR3 DNA reads TGTGCCAGCTCATCCATGTTTCGCCGAGACAGTGGTTTCGGTGAAGCTTTCTTT. Its translation: CASSSMFRRDSGFGEAFF.

The genes are TRBV12-3 or TRBV12-4 and TRBJ1-1; no reliable D call. The CDR3 runs 11 residues. V shed 5 bases and J shed 10 bases, with 11 bases lying between them. This chain's CDR3 is CASSLRQVAFF. The DNA of the CDR3 is TGTGCCAGCAGTCTCAGGCAAGTAGCTTTCTTT.

This clone was seen at least ten times. This sequence joins TRBV15 and TRBJ2-1; perhaps TRBD1 as D (6 bases). Trimming cost V 5 bases and J 6 bases, with 11 bases left between them. This CDR3 has 13 amino acids. CDR1 LNHNV and CDR2 YYDKDF come from the germline V gene (reference sequence). CDR3 coding DNA: TGTGCCACCAGCCGGGACATGGTCAATGAGCAGTTCTTC. Its translation is CATSRDMVNEQFF.

This chain connects TRBV6-5 to TRBJ2-5, with no clear D. CDR3 size: 13 residues. V dropped 4 bases and J dropped 2 bases, with 8 bases sitting between them. Germline lookup yields CDR1 MNHEY and CDR2 SVGAGI. The CDR3 DNA sequence: TGTGCCAGCAGTTCCGTCCTTCAAGAGACCCAGTACTTC. It is translated as CASSSVLQETQYF.

The chain has TRBV5-1 and TRBJ1-1; the match to TRBD1 covers 9 bases. Germline V lookup: CDR1 SGHRS, CDR2 YFSETQ. Losses at the gene ends were 4 bases for V and 4 bases for J; bases not matched to a gene: 11. The CDR3 has 16 residues. CDR3 DNA sequence: TGCGCCAGCAGCGTCGGACAGGGGTACTCTCTCACTGAAGCTTTCTTT. Residues: CASSVGQGYSLTEAFF.

This clone was recorded once. V is TRBV3-1 (or the pseudogene TRBV3-2) and J is TRBJ1-2, with 7 bases identical to TRBD1. V gave up 1 base and J gave up 0 bases; unmatched junction bases: 5. The CDR3 spans 16 residues. Germline loops: CDR1 LGHDT, CDR2 YNNKEL (reference sequence). CDR3 DNA sequence: TGTGCCAGCAGCCAAGGTACAGGGGCGTCTAACTATGGCTACACCTTC. Translation: CASSQGTGASNYGYTF.

This clone was seen only once. The chain is built from TRBV19 and TRBJ1-1; 10 bases map to TRBD1. The ends lost 6 bases at V and 6 bases at J; junction bases unmatched: 7. This CDR3 is 14 amino acids long. CDR1 and CDR2 from the germline V gene are LNHDA and SQIVND (reference sequence). CDR3 bases: TGTGCCAGTAGCACGACAGGGGGCGCTTCTGAAGCTTTCTTT. It specifies CASSTTGGASEAFF. The full variable domain, in which reference TRBV19 and TRBJ1-1 provide the parts outside the CDR3, is DGGITQSPKYLFRKEGQNVTLSCEQNLNHDAMYWYRQDPGQGLRLIYYSQIVNDFQKGDIAEGYSVSREKKESFPLTVTSAQKNPTAFYLCASSTTGGASEAFFGQGTRLTVV.

CDR3 loop: CASSPGLRHYGYTF. The CDR3 DNA follows: TGTGCCAGCAGTCCCGGGTTACGGCACTATGGCTACACCTTC. V and J are TRBV27 and TRBJ1-2; no clear D. V lost 5 bases and J 3 bases, leaving 13 bases between the germline ends. The CDR3 is 14 amino acids. Germline CDR1 reads MNHEY; CDR2 reads SMNVEV (reference sequence).

The chain couples TRBV6-6 to TRBJ2-1; D perhaps matches TRBD2 (6 bases). Germline V gives CDR1 MNHNY, CDR2 SVGAGI (reference sequence). The CDR3 is 12 residues long. The V gene lost 5 bases and the J gene lost 6 bases, with 8 bases spanning the gap. The chain's CDR3 is CASSARGNEQFF. CDR3 nucleotides: TGTGCCAGCAGTGCGCGGGGCAATGAGCAGTTCTTC.

This rearrangement joins TRBV27 to TRBJ1-2; D call uncertain. CDR1 is MNHEY, CDR2 SMNVEV, per germline (reference sequence). The CDR3 covers 15 residues. Trimming cost V 8 bases and J 2 bases, with 18 bases left between them. Here the CDR3 reads CASSPNGNGNYGYTF. The CDR3 DNA follows: TGTGCCAGCTCCCCCAATGGAAACGGGAACTATGGCTACACCTTC.

The J gene is TRBJ1-6, the V gene TRBV10-2; a weak D match, TRBD1 (5 bases). Germline loops: CDR1 WSHSY, CDR2 SAAADI. The germline V and J ends were trimmed by 8 bases and 10 bases, with 12 bases remaining between them. The CDR3 has 12 residues. The CDR3 DNA reads TGCGCCAGCCGAGACAGTTACTCACCCCTCCACTTT. Translating it yields CASRDSYSPLHF.

The rearrangement uses TRBV7-3 and TRBJ2-1; a weak D match, TRBD1 (6 bases). The CDR3 runs 13 residues. V was shortened by 1 base and J by 7 bases, with 8 bases between the two germline ends. Looked up from germline, CDR1 is SGHTA and CDR2 is FQGTGA. In DNA, the CDR3 is TGTGCCAGCAGCTTAAGAGGGGGTAATGAGCAGTTCTTC. It is translated as CASSLRGGNEQFF.

The chain carries TRBV6-5 and TRBJ2-1, with TRBD1 as a possible D gene (5 bases). The V end lost 5 bases, the J end lost 10 bases, and 18 bases lay between the germline ends. CDR1 MNHEY and CDR2 SVGAGI come from the germline V gene. This CDR3 is built from 14 residues. The CDR3 loop reads CASSPGHDSGEQFF. In nucleotides, the CDR3 is TGTGCCAGCAGTCCCGGCCACGACAGTGGGGAGCAGTTCTTC.

This clone showed up just a few times. The chain joins TRBV9 to TRBJ1-4; D is possibly TRBD1 (5 bases). CDR3 length equals 12 residues. With 0 bases removed from V and 10 bases from J, the gap between germline ends came to 7 bases. CDR1 SGDLS and CDR2 YYNGEE come from the germline V gene. CDR3 amino acids: CASSVDRGKLFF. The CDR3 DNA reads as TGTGCCAGCAGCGTAGATAGGGGAAAACTGTTTTTT. The full variable domain, with the rest looked up from reference TRBV9 and TRBJ1-4, is DSGVTQTPKHLITATGQRVTLRCSPRSGDLSVYWYQQSLDQGLQFLIQYYNGEERAKGNILERFSAQQFPDLHSELNLSSLELGDSALYFCASSVDRGKLFFGSGTQLSVL.